The rows below give T cell receptor beta chains drawn from one sample of a study of cytomegalovirus exposure and HLA in healthy donors. Data came from immunoSEQ multiplex PCR; TCRdb stores just in-frame clones and leaves some out. Among some 100,000 clones listed, about nine tenths were seen once. The source material was PBMCs. The receptors were gathered from a woman aged 18-30 years in good health and CMV-seronegative. CDR3s include the opening cysteine and the closing phenylalanine or tryptophan. A D gene is named only where the DNA matches it firmly. Part of the rows lack a size; the others show once, few, many or a class for expanded clones.

clone size,V gene,D gene,J gene,CDR3 protein,CDR3 DNA
NA,TRBV5-6,TRBD1,TRBJ1-2,CASSLGGQGLYGYTF,TGTGCCAGCAGCTTGGGGGGACAGGGATTATATGGCTACACCTTC
NA,TRBV29-1,NA,TRBJ1-2,CSVASVGYTF,TGCAGCGTTGCCTCCGTCGGCTACACCTTC
NA,TRBV5-1,NA,TRBJ2-3,CASSLLDTQYF,TGCGCCAGCAGCTTGCTCGATACGCAGTATTTT
NA,TRBV7-3,NA,TRBJ2-1,CASSYGGLYNEQFF,TGTGCCAGCAGCTACGGGGGGCTCTACAATGAGCAGTTCTTC
NA,TRBV11-2,NA,TRBJ2-7,CASSYTKQGGSYEQYF,TGTGCCAGCAGCTATACGAAACAGGGGGGGTCCTACGAGCAGTACTTC
few,TRBV25-1,NA,TRBJ1-2,CASSITGQSYGYTF,TGTGCCAGCAGTATTACAGGGCAGAGTTATGGCTACACCTTC
once,TRBV6-5,NA,TRBJ1-1,CASQGTTEAFF,TGTGCCAGTCAGGGAACCACTGAAGCTTTCTTT
NA,TRBV10-3,TRBD1,TRBJ1-2,CAISNRGRVYGYTF,TGTGCCATCAGCAACAGGGGGCGCGTCTATGGCTACACCTTC
NA,TRBV6-4,TRBD1,TRBJ1-1,CASSAFRDSEAFF,TGTGCCAGCAGTGCTTTTCGGGACAGTGAAGCTTTCTTT
NA,TRBV12-2,NA,TRBJ1-6,CASRSDRGNSPLHF,TGTGCAAGTCGCTCGGACAGGGGGAATTCACCCCTCCACTTT
NA,TRBV9,TRBD1,TRBJ1-1,CASSVVGTGDGAFF,TGTGCCAGCAGCGTAGTTGGGACAGGGGACGGAGCTTTCTTT
few,TRBV11-2,TRBD2,TRBJ2-7,CASSLERTSGYEQYF,TGTGCCAGCAGCTTAGAGCGGACTAGCGGATACGAGCAGTACTTC
once,TRBV27,NA,TRBJ2-7,CASSLLGGSGEQYF,TGTGCCAGCAGTTTACTTGGGGGGTCAGGGGAGCAGTACTTC
NA,TRBV15,NA,TRBJ1-2,CATSRDLTGYGYTF,TGTGCCACCAGCAGAGATCTAACAGGCTATGGCTACACCTTC
NA,TRBV7-6,TRBD2,TRBJ2-1,CASSLVLVAGDNEQFF,TGTGCCAGCAGCTTAGTGTTAGTAGCGGGGGATAATGAGCAGTTCTTC